This T cell receptor beta chain was retrieved from a study of T cell changes during pregnancy in multiple sclerosis. V lost 4 bases, J lost 4 bases, and 7 bases stayed unmatched. Germline-derived CDR1 and CDR2 are SGHNT and YYREEE (reference sequence). The CDR3 has 15 amino acids. Method: immunoSEQ multiplex PCR; TCRdb's copy keeps in-frame clones and lacks some. The repertoire has fewer than 130,000 clones, 91% of them found once; the top ten carry 3% to 3.5%. The TCR originated in a female donor with multiple sclerosis, enrolled in a pregnancy study. The gene calls are TRBV5-4 and TRBJ1-4; 7 nucleotides agree with TRBD1. The sequences come from peripheral blood, collected after pregnancy. The CDR3 sequence is CASSEGRGVNEKLFF. As DNA, the CDR3 is TGTGCCAGCAGCGAAGGCAGGGGGGTTAATGAAAAACTGTTTTTT.